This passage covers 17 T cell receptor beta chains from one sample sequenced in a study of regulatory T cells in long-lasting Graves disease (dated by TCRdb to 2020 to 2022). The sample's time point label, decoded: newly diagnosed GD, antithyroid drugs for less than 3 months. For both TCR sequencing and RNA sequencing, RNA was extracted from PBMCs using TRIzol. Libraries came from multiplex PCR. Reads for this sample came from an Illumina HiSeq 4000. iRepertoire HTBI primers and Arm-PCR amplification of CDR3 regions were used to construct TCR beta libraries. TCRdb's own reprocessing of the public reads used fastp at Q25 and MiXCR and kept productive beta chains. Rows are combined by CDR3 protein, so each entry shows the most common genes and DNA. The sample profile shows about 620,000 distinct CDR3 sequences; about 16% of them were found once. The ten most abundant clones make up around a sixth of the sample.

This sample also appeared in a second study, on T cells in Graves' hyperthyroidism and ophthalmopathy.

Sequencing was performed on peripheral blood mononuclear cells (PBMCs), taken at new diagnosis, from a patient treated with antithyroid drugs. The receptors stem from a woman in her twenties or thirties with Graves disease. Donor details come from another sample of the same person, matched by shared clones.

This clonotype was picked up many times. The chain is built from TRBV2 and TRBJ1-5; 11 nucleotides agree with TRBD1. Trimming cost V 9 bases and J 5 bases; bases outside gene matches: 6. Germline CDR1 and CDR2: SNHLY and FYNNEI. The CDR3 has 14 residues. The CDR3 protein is CASRDRGIYQPQHF. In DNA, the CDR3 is TGTGCCAGTAGGGACAGGGGGATCTATCAGCCCCAGCATTTT.

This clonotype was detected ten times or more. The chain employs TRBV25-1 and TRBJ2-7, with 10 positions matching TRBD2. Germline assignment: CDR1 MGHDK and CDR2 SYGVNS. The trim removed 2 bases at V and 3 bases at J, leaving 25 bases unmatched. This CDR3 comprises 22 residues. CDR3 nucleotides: TGTGCCAGCAGTGAACGGTTGGCGGAGGGTAGATGCAGCGGGAGGGGGTTCTACGAGCAGTACTTC. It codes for CASSERLAEGRCSGRGFYEQYF.

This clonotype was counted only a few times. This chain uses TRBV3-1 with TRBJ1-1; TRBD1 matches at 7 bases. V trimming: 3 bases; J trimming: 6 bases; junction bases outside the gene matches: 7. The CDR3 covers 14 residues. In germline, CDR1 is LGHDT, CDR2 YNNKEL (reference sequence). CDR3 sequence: CASSHRQGGAEAFF. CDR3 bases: TGTGCCAGCAGCCACCGACAGGGAGGCGCTGAAGCTTTCTTT.

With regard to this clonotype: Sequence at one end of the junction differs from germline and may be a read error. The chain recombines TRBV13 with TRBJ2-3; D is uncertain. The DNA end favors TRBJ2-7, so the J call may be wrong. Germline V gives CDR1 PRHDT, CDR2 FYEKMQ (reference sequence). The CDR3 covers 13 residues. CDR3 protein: CASGLGNREEQYF. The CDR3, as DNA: TGTGCCAGCGGCTTAGGCAACCGCGAGGAGCAGTACTTC.

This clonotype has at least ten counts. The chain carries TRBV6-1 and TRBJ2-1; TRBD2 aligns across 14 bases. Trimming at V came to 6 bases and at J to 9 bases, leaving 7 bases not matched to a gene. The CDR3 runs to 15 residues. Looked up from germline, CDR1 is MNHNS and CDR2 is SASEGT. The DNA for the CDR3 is TGTGCCAGCAGCCTGACTAGCGGGAGGGATATTGAGCAGTTCTTC. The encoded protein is CASSLTSGRDIEQFF.

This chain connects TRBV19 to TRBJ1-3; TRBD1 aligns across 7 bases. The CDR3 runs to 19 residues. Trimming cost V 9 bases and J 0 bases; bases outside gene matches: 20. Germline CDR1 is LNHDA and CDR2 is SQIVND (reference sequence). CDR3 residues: CARYPPGQNNDRSGNTIYF. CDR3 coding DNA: TGTGCCAGATATCCTCCGGGACAGAATAACGATCGCTCTGGAAACACCATATATTTT.

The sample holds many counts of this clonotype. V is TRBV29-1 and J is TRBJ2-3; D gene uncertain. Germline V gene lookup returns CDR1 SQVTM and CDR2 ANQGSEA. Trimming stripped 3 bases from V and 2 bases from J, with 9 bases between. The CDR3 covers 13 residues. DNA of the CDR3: TGCAGCGTTGAGGGATCAAACACAGATACGCAGTATTTT. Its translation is CSVEGSNTDTQYF.

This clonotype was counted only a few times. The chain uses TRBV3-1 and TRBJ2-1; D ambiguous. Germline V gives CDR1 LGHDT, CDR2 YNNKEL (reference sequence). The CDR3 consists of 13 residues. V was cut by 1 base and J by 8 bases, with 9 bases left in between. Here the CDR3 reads CASSQVLSDEQFF. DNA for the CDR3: TGTGCCAGCAGCCAAGTGTTATCAGATGAGCAGTTCTTC.

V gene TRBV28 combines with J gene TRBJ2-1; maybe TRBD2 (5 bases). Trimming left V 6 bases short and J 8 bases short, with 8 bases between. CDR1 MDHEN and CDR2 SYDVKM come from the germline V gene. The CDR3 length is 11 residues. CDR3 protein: CASRRAYEQFF. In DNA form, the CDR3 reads TGTGCCAGCAGGAGGGCATATGAGCAGTTCTTC.

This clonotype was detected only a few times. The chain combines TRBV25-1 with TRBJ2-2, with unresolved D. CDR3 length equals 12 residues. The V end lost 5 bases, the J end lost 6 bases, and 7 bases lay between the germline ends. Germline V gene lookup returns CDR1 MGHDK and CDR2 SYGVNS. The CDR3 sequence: CASSRVAGELFF. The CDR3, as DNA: TGTGCCAGCAGTCGCGTAGCCGGGGAGCTGTTTTTT.

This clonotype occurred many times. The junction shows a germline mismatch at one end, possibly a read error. CDR3 sequence: CASSFPGWVETEAFF. CDR3 in DNA: TGTGCCAGCAGCTTCCCAGGGTGGGTTGAGACTGAAGCTTTCTTT. This chain uses TRBV5-1 with TRBJ1-1; possible D gene TRBD1, 5 bases. This CDR3 has 15 residues. The germline V gene encodes CDR1 SGHRS and CDR2 YFSETQ.

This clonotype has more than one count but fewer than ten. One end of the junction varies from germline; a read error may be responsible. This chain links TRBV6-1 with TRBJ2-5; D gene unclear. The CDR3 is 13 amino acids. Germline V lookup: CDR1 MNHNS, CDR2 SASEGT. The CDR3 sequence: CASRLQPQETQYF. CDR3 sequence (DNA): TGCGCCAGCAGGCTTCAACCGCAAGAGACCCAGTACTTC.

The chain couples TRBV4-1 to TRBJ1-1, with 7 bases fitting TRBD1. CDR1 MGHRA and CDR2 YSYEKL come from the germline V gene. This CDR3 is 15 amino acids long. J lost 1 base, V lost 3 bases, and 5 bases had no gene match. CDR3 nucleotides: TGCGCCAGCAGCCAGACAGGGACACAGAACACTGAAGCTTTCTTT. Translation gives CASSQTGTQNTEAFF.

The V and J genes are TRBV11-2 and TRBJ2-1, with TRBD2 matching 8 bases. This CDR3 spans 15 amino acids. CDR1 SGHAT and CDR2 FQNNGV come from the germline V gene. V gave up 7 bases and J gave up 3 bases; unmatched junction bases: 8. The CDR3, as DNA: TGTGCCAGCACCAGTAGCGGGAATTTCTACAATGAGCAGTTCTTC. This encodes CASTSSGNFYNEQFF.

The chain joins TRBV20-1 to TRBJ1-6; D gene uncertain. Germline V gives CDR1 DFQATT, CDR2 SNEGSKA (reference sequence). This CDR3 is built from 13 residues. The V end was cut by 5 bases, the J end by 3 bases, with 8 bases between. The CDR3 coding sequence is TGCAGTGCTGAGGGCTACTATAATTCACCCCTCCACTTT. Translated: CSAEGYYNSPLHF.

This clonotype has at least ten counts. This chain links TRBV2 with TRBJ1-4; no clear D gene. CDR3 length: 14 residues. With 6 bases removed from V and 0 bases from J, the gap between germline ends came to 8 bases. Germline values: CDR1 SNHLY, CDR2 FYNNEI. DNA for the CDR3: TGTGCCAGCAGGGGATCTCCAACTAATGAAAAACTGTTTTTT. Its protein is CASRGSPTNEKLFF.

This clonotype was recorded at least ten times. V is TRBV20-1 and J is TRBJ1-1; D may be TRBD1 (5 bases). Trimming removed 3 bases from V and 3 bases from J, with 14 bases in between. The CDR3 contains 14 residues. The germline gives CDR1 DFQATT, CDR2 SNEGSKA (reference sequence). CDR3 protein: CSARRPQVDTEAFF. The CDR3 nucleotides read TGCAGTGCTAGGAGACCACAGGTAGACACTGAAGCTTTCTTT.